This T cell receptor beta chain was obtained from a study of tumor and adjacent non-tumor tissue in lung cancer. On the study more broadly: Each sample yielded 3.9 million or so productive TCRbeta reads on average.

A modified ARM-PCR protocol with three rounds of nested PCR amplified TCRbeta. TCRdb analysed the multiplex PCR reads with MiXCR anew, one entry per CDR3 protein. Of 200,000 to 250,000 distinct CDR3 sequences in the sample, over 55% were seen once. Regarding the study as a whole: Normal lung showed higher cumulative top 100 clone frequency than tumor. Tumor tissue had significantly higher TCR diversity than normal lung.

The CDR3 contains 15 residues. Notes on this clonotype: Its antigen is unidentified. A much larger clone is a single base away; this may be a read error.

This sample's RNA came from whole unsorted tissue. Between August and November 2014, newly diagnosed, chemotherapy-naive lung cancer patients underwent thoracic surgery in China. Source material: lung tumor tissue. V usage is TRBV12-3 or TRBV12-4 and J usage is TRBJ2-3; 8 bases align to TRBD2. The sequence derives from a man in his 60s with non-small cell lung cancer. The CDR3 here is CASSLWRGDTATQYF. The CDR3 nucleotides are TGTGCCAGCAGTTTATGGCGGGGGGACACAGCTACGCAGTATTTT.